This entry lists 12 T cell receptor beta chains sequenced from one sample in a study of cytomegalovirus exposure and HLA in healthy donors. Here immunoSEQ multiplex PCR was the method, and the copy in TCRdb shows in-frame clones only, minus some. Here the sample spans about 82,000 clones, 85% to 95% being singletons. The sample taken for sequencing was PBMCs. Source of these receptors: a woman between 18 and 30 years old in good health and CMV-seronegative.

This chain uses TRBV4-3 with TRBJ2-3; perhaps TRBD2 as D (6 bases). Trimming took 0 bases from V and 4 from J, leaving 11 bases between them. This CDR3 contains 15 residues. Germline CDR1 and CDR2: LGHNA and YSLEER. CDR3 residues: CASSQDGTGADTQYF. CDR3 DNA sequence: TGCGCCAGCAGCCAAGACGGGACTGGGGCAGATACGCAGTATTTT.

In DNA, the CDR3 is TGTGCCAGCAGCCAAACAGGACAGGGAAATAATTCACCCCTCCACTTT. Translated: CASSQTGQGNNSPLHF. The chain combines TRBV27 with TRBJ1-6; 8 positions agree with TRBD1. The J segment lost 5 bases and the V segment lost 6 bases, leaving 9 bases of the junction unmatched. The CDR3 covers 16 residues. CDR1 and CDR2 from the germline V gene are MNHEY and SMNVEV (reference sequence).

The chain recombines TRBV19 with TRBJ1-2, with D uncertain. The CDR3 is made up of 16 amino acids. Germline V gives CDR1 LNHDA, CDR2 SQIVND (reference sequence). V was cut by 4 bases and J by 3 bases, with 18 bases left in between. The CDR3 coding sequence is TGTGCCAGTAGTACCGCAAGGATCGGGTTCGACTATGGCTACACCTTC. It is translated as CASSTARIGFDYGYTF.

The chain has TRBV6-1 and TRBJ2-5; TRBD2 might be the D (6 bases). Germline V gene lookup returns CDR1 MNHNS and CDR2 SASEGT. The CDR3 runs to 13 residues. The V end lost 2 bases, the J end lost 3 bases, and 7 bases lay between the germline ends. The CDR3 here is CASSEREKETQYF. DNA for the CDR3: TGTGCCAGCAGTGAACGGGAGAAAGAGACCCAGTACTTC.

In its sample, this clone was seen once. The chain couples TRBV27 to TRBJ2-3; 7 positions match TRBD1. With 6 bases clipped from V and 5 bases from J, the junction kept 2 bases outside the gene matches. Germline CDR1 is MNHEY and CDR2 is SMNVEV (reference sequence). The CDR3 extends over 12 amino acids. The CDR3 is CASSHRGDTQYF. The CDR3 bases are TGTGCCAGCAGCCACAGGGGAGATACGCAGTATTTT.

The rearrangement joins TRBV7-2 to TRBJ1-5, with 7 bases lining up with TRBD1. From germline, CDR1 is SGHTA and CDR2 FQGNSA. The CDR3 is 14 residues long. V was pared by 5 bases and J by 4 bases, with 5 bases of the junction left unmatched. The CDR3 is CASSHGTVNQPQHF. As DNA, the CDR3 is TGTGCCAGCAGCCATGGGACAGTAAATCAGCCCCAGCATTTT.

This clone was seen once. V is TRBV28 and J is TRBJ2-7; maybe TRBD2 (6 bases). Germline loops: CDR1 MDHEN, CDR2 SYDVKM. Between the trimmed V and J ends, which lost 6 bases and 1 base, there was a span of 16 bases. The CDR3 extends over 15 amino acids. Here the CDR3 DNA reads TGTGCCAGCAGGACCGCCGGGACTGAGTCCTACGAGCAGTACTTC. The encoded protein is CASRTAGTESYEQYF.

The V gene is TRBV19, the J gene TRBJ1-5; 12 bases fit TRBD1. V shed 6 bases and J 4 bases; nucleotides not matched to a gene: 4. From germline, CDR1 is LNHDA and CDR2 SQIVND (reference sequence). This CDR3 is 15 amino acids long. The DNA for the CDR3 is TGTGCCAGTAGCCGGGACAGGGGGCCGAATCAGCCCCAGCATTTT. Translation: CASSRDRGPNQPQHF.

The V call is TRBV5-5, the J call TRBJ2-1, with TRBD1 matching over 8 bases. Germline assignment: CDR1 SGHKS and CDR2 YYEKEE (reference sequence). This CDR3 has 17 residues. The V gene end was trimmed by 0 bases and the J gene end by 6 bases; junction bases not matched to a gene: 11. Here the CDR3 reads CASSLEAGGFGFNEQFF. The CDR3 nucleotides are TGTGCCAGCAGCTTGGAAGCAGGGGGCTTTGGGTTCAATGAGCAGTTCTTC.

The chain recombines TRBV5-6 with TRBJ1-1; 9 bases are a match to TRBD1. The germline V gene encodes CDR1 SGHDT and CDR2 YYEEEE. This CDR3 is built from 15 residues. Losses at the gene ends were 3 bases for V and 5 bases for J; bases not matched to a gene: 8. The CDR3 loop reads CASSSGTGFGTEAFF. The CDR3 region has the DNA TGTGCCAGCAGCTCCGGGACAGGGTTTGGGACTGAAGCTTTCTTT. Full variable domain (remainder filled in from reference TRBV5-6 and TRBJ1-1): DAGVTQSPTHLIKTRGQQVTLRCSPKSGHDTVSWYQQALGQGPQFIFQYYEEEERQRGNFPDRFSGHQFPNYSSELNVNALLLGDSALYLCASSSGTGFGTEAFFGQGTRLTVV.

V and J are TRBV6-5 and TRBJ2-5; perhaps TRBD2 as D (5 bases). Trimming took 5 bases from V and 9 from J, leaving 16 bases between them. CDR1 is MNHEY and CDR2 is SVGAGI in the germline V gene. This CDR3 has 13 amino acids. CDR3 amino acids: CASSPTEDGAQYF. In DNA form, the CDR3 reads TGTGCCAGCAGTCCAACCGAGGACGGGGCCCAGTACTTC.

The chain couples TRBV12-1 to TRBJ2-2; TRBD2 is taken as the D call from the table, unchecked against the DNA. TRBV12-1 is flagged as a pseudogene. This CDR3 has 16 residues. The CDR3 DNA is TGTGCCAGCAGCTTTAGACTAGCGGGAGTAGTCGGGGAGCTGTTTTTT. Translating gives CASSFRLAGVVGELFF.